What follows are 9 T cell receptor beta chains derived from one specimen sequenced in a study of control samples from healthy donors and cancer patients. The data were produced by immunoSEQ multiplex PCR, yet TCRdb's version contains in-frame clones alone and is incomplete. Altogether around 70,000 clones are present, about 95% being singletons, with the ten largest covering under 3.5%. Sequencing was performed on blood. The receptors derive from a woman aged 30 to 39 in good health.

V is TRBV6-5 and J is TRBJ1-1, with no clear D. Germline CDR1 MNHEY, CDR2 SVGAGI. The CDR3 is made up of 14 amino acids. The V end lost 0 bases, the J end lost 1 base, and 6 bases lay between the germline ends. This CDR3 is CASSYSRANTEAFF. CDR3 sequence (DNA): TGTGCCAGCAGTTACTCCCGGGCGAACACTGAAGCTTTCTTT.

V is TRBV7-2 and J is TRBJ2-3, with TRBD1 as a possible D gene (6 bases). The CDR3 consists of 16 residues. CDR1 is SGHTA, CDR2 FQGNSA, per germline. The V end lost 3 bases, the J end lost 1 base, and 14 bases lay between the germline ends. CDR3 protein: CASSFRGGGRTDTQYF. The CDR3 DNA follows: TGTGCCAGCAGCTTCCGAGGGGGTGGACGCACAGATACGCAGTATTTT.

The V call is TRBV27, the J call TRBJ1-5, with D unresolved. Trimming removed 6 bases at V and 4 bases at J, with 16 bases between. The CDR3 covers 15 residues. The germline gives CDR1 MNHEY, CDR2 SMNVEV (reference sequence). CDR3 in amino acids: CASSQNAQFNQPQHF. The CDR3 region has the DNA TGTGCCAGCAGCCAAAATGCACAGTTTAATCAGCCCCAGCATTTT.

The V call is TRBV19, the J call TRBJ2-1, with a possible D match to TRBD1 (5 bases). V gave up 2 bases and J gave up 5 bases, with 10 bases separating them. This CDR3 has 14 residues. In germline, CDR1 is LNHDA, CDR2 SQIVND (reference sequence). The CDR3 DNA reads as TGTGCCAGTAGTATACGACAGCTGAACAATGAGCAGTTCTTC. Translation: CASSIRQLNNEQFF.

The gene calls are TRBV3-1 (or the pseudogene TRBV3-2) and TRBJ1-6; TRBD1 agrees at 9 bases. The CDR3 loop spans 18 amino acids. CDR1 is LGHDT, CDR2 YNNKEL, per germline (reference sequence). V shed 1 base, J shed 9 bases, and the junction held 13 bases outside the gene matches. The CDR3 protein is CASSQGVPGQGTGSPLHF. CDR3 DNA: TGTGCCAGCAGCCAAGGGGTCCCGGGACAGGGTACTGGTTCACCCCTCCACTTT.

The chain combines TRBV4-1 with TRBJ1-6; 7 bases agree with TRBD1. The CDR3 sequence is 15 residues long. V was clipped by 2 bases and J by 7 bases; unmatched bases: 5. Germline V CDR1 and CDR2: MGHRA, YSYEKL. CDR3 sequence: CASSQMGQSNSPLHF. DNA of the CDR3: TGCGCCAGCAGCCAAATGGGACAGTCCAATTCACCCCTCCACTTT.

The V call is TRBV27, the J call TRBJ1-5; possible D gene TRBD1, 6 bases. The germline V gene has CDR1 MNHEY and CDR2 SMNVEV (reference sequence). The CDR3 has 15 residues. Trimming left V 3 bases short and J 3 bases short, with 12 bases between. The CDR3 here is CASSFMAGDNQPQHF. In DNA, the CDR3 is TGTGCCAGCAGTTTTATGGCAGGGGACAATCAGCCCCAGCATTTT.

This rearrangement joins TRBV19 to TRBJ1-6; no definite D call. CDR3 size: 14 residues. Germline V gene data show CDR1 as LNHDA and CDR2 as SQIVND (reference sequence). Trimming removed 6 bases from V and 8 bases from J, with 14 bases in between. CDR3 DNA sequence: TGTGCCAGTAGGCCGGAGACGAAAGATTCACCCCTCCACTTT. Encoded protein: CASRPETKDSPLHF.

This clone occurred once. The chain is built from TRBV6-1 and TRBJ1-4; D is possibly TRBD1 (6 bases). The germline gives CDR1 MNHNS, CDR2 SASEGT. V lost 1 base to trimming and J lost 3 bases, with 9 bases between them. This CDR3 comprises 15 residues. Written as DNA, the CDR3 is TGTGCCAGCAGTGAAGGGACAGTGGCTAATGAAAAACTGTTTTTT. Residues: CASSEGTVANEKLFF.